What follows describes a single T cell receptor beta chain. Methods used by the authors: Amplification of reference gene primers provided the estimated nucleated cell counts. Sequencing used immunoSEQ multiplex PCR; TCRdb keeps in-frame clones, though not all of them. That table is the source of V, J and clone size, and D and trimming were worked out from the DNA. The data contain approximately 200,000 clones, around four fifths of them singletons. The sample is drawn from a study of blood T cell repertoires in COVID-19. For the study at large: Samples taken during acute and convalescent COVID-19 were collected in the United States, Italy and Spain. PBMCs, B-cell-depleted T cells, or T cells provided the cDNA or gDNA that made up the material.

Per the germline V gene, CDR1 is KGHSH and CDR2 is LQKENI. The ends were cut back, 2 bases at V and 3 bases at J, with 10 bases in the middle. This CDR3 spans 14 amino acids. Sequencing input: peripheral blood. The V gene is TRBV18, the J gene TRBJ1-2; D gene ambiguous. The origin of this receptor is a woman aged 60-75 years who had recovered from COVID-19. CDR3 in DNA: TGTGCCAGCTCACCAACGGGGAAGGACTATGGCTACACCTTC. Protein sequence: CASSPTGKDYGYTF.